The clone carrying this T cell receptor beta chain has more than one count but fewer than ten. These data originate in a study of technical replicates of blood from several donors. TCRdb's table, derived via immunoSEQ multiplex PCR, lists solely in-frame clones and lacks some. The sample comprises roughly 14,000 clones, 70% to 90% of which are singletons, and around a tenth rests with the top ten. Unmatched junction bases numbered 12, after V lost 6 bases and J lost 4 bases. Germline assignment: CDR1 SGHVS and CDR2 FQNEAQ. CDR3 size: 15 residues. This chain connects TRBV7-8 to TRBJ2-7; 7 bases align to TRBD1. Sequencing input: PBMCs. This TCR came from a human donor in good health. The CDR3 sequence is CASRKTQGPSYEQYF. The CDR3, as DNA: TGTGCCAGCAGAAAAACACAGGGGCCGTCTTACGAGCAGTACTTC.